This TCR beta chain is from a study of blood T cell repertoires in COVID-19. Turning to the study itself: Acute and convalescent COVID-19 samples came from the United States, Italy and Spain. Sources were T cells, B-cell-depleted T cells, or PBMCs; the material itself was cDNA or gDNA.

Per the original data handling: It was from reference gene primer amplification that nucleated cell counts were estimated. Assay used: immunoSEQ multiplex PCR; TCRdb lists only in-frame clones, some missing. D and trimming were read from the DNA, whereas the V and J calls and clone size are those reported in that table. The data contain about 64,000 clones, more than 80% of them seen just once; the ten biggest clones take up about 9.1%. The CDR3 is 19 residues long. CDR1 SGHAT and CDR2 FQNNGV come from the germline V gene. With 0 bases clipped from V and 0 bases from J, the junction kept 11 bases outside the gene matches.

The sample taken for sequencing was peripheral blood. The clonotype originates from a woman of 80 years or more with active COVID-19. This rearrangement joins TRBV11-2 to TRBJ1-1; 9 bases map to TRBD1. The CDR3 nucleotides read TGTGCCAGCAGCTTAGATTACGCGAGGACAGGGGTCATGAACACTGAAGCTTTCTTT. The encoded protein is CASSLDYARTGVMNTEAFF.